The clone carrying this T cell receptor (beta chain) was observed at least ten times. Antigen unknown. The entry originates in a study of CD8+CD57+ T cells in acquired aplastic anemia. Genomic DNA was employed as the template in profiling TCR beta VDJ and CDR3. TCRdb recomputed calls from the reads with MiXCR, one row per CDR3 protein. The sample has approximately 250,000 distinct CDR3 sequences; 70% to 85% are singletons. All sequencing subjects had displayed CD8+CD57+ cell expansion on flow cytometry. General study results and limits: Patients shared 25 to 35 CD8+ CDR3 sequences with controls.

This TCR was sampled from a human donor with aplastic anemia. Source material: sorted CD4+, CD8+, or CD8+CD57+ T cells (not recorded which) from PBMCs.

The CDR3 region is CASSQWYGSYEQYF. DNA of the CDR3: TGCGCCAGCAGCCAGTGGTACGGATCCTACGAGCAGTACTTC. V is TRBV4-3 and J is TRBJ2-7; D gene ambiguous. V was trimmed by 3 bases and J by 1 base, leaving 10 bases between them. CDR1 and CDR2 from the germline V gene are LGHNA and YSLEER. This CDR3 is built from 14 residues.